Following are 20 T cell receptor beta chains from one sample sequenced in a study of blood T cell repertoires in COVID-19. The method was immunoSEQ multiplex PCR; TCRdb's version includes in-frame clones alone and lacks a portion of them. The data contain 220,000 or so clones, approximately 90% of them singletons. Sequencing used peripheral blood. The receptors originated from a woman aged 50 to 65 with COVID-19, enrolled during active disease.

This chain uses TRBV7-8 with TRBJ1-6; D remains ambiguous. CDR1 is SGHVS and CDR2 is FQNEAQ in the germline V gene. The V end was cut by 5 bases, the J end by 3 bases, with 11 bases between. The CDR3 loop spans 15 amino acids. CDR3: CASSPQRNYNSPLHF. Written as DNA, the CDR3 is TGTGCCAGCAGCCCTCAGAGGAACTATAATTCACCCCTCCACTTT.

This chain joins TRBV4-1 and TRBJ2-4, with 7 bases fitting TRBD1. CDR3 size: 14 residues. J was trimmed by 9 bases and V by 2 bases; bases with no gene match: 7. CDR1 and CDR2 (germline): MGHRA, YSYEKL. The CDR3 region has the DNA TGCGCCAGCAGCCAAACGACAGGGCAGGGCATTCAGTACTTC. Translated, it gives CASSQTTGQGIQYF.

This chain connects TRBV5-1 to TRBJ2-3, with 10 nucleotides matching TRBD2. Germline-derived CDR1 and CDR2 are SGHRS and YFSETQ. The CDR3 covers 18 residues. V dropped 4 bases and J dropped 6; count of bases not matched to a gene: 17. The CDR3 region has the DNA TGCGCCAGCAGCCCCCGCGGGAGACTAGCGGGTTGGGCGGATACGCAGTATTTT. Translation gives CASSPRGRLAGWADTQYF.

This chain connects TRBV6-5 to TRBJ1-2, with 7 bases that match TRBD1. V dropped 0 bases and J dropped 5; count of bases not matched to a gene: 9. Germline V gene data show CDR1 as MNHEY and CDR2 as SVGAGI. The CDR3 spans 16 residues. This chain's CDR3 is CASSYSGGLKIYGYTF. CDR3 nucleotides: TGTGCCAGCAGTTACTCAGGGGGCCTGAAGATTTATGGCTACACCTTC.

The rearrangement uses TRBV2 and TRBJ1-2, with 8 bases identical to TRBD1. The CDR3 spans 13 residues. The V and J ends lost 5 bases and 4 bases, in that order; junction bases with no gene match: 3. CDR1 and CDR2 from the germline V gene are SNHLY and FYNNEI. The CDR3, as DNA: TGTGCCAGCAGTCCCGGGACAGGCTATGGCTACACCTTC. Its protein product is CASSPGTGYGYTF.

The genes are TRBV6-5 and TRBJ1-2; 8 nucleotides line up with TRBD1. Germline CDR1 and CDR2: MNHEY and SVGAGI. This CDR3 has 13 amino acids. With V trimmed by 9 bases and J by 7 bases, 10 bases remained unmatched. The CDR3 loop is CASRQGSRGGYTF. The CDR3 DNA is TGTGCCAGTAGACAGGGGAGTCGCGGTGGCTACACCTTC.

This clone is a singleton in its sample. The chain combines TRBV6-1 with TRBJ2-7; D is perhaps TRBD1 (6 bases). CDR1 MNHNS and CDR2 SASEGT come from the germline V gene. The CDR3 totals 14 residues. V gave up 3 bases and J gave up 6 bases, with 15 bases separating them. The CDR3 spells CASSDTGRIREQYV. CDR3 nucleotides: TGTGCCAGCAGTGATACAGGGCGAATACGCGAGCAGTACGTC.

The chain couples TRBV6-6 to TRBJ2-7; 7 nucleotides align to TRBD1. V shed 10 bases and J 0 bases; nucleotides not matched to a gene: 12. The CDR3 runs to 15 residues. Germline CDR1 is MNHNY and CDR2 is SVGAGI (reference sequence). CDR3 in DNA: TGTGCCACTTCAGATCACCGGGACAGCTCCTACGAGCAGTACTTC. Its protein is CATSDHRDSSYEQYF.

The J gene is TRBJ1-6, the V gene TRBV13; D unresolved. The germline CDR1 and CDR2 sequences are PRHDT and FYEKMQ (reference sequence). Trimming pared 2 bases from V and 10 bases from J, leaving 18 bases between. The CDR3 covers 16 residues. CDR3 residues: CASSLTLGPSISPLHF. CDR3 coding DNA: TGTGCCAGCAGCTTAACACTAGGGCCTTCTATATCACCCCTCCACTTT.

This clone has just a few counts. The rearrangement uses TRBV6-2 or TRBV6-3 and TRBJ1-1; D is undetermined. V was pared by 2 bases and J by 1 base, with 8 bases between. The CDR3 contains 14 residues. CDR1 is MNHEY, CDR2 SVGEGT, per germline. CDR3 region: CASSYQAQNTEAFF. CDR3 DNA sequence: TGTGCCAGCAGTTACCAGGCGCAGAACACTGAAGCTTTCTTT.

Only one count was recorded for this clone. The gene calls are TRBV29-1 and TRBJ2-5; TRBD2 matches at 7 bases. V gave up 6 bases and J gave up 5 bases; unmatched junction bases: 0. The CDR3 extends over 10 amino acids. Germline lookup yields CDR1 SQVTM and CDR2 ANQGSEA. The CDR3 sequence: CSVGGETQYF. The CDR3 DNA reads TGCAGCGTGGGGGGGGAGACCCAGTACTTC.

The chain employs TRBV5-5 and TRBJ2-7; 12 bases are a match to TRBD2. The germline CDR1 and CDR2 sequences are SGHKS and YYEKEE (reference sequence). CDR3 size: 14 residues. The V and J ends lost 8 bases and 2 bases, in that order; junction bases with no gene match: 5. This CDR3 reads CASSLAGGPYEQYF. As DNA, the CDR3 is TGTGCCAGTTCACTAGCGGGGGGACCCTACGAGCAGTACTTC. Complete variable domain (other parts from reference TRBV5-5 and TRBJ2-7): DAGVTQSPTHLIKTRGQQVTLRCSPISGHKSVSWYQQVLGQGPQFIFQYYEKEERGRGNFPDRFSARQFPNYSSELNVNALLLGDSALYLCASSLAGGPYEQYFGPGTRLTVT.

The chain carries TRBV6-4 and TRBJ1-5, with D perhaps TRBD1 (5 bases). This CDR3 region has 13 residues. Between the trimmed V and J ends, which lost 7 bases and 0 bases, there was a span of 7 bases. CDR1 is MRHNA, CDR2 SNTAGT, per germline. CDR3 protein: CASKGDSNQPQHF. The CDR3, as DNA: TGTGCCAGCAAAGGGGATAGCAATCAGCCCCAGCATTTT.

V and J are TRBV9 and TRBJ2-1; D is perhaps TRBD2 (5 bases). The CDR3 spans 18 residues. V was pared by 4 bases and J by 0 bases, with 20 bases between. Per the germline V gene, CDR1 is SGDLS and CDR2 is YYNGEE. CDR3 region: CASSPDGLSTSSYNEQFF. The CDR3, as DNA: TGTGCCAGCAGCCCGGATGGACTTTCCACCAGCTCCTACAATGAGCAGTTCTTC.

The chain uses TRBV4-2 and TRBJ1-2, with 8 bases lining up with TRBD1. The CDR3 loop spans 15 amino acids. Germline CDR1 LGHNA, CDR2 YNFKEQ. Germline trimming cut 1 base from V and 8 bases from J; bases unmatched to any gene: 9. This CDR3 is CASSQVGQGAQGYTF. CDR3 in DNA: TGTGCCAGCAGCCAAGTAGGCCAGGGGGCCCAAGGCTACACCTTC.

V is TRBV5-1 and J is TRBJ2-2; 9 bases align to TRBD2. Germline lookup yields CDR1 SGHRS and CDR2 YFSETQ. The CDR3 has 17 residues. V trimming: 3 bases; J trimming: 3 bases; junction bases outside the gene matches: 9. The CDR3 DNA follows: TGCGCCAGCAGCTCCCCCCAGGAGCGGGGGGACACCGGGGAGCTGTTTTTT. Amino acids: CASSSPQERGDTGELFF.

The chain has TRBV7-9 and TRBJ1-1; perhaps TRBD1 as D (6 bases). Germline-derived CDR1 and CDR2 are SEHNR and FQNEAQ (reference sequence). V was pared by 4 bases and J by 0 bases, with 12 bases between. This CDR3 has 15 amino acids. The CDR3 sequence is CASSSPDRMNTEAFF. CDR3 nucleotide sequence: TGTGCCAGCAGCTCACCCGACAGGATGAACACTGAAGCTTTCTTT.

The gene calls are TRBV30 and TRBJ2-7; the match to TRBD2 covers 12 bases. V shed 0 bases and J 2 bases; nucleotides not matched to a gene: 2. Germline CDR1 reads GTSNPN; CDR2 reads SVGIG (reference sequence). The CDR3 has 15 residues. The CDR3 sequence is CAWSVTSGGPYEQYF. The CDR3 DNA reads TGTGCCTGGAGTGTGACTAGCGGGGGACCCTACGAGCAGTACTTC.

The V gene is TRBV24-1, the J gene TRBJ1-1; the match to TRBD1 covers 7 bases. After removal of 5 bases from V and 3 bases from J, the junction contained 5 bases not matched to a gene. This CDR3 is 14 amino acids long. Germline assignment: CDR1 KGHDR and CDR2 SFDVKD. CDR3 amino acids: CATSASRGDTEAFF. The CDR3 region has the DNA TGTGCCACCAGTGCGTCCAGGGGGGACACTGAAGCTTTCTTT.

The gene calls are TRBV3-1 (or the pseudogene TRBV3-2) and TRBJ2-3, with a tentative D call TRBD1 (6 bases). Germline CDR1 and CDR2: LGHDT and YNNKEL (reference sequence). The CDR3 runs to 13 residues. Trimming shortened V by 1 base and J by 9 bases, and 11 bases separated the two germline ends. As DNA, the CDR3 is TGTGCCAGCAGCCAAGGAGGACAGAAAACGCAGTATTTT. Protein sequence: CASSQGGQKTQYF.